A selection of T cell receptor beta chains follows, all from one sample in a study of blood T cell repertoires in COVID-19. Profiling relied on immunoSEQ multiplex PCR, and the TCRdb table lists in-frame clones only, not all of them. Found here are 80,000 or so clones, approximately 85% of them singletons; the top ten hold 9.6%. Material for sequencing was peripheral blood. The receptor source for this set is a man aged 45-65 years with COVID-19, enrolled during active disease. Both conserved end residues are part of each CDR3. The order of the fields is D gene, clone size, J gene, V gene, CDR3 protein, CDR3 DNA. D genes are given only for firm matches. Clone size, where shown, is once, few, many, or a class for clones that have expanded.

>TRBD2|-|TRBJ2-5|TRBV6-5
CASRLAGLQETQYF
TGTGCCAGCAGACTAGCGGGGCTCCAAGAGACCCAGTACTTC
>-|-|TRBJ1-1|TRBV25-1
CASSPGSNTEAFF
TGTGCCAGCAGTCCGGGTTCGAACACTGAAGCTTTCTTT
>-|-|TRBJ1-5|TRBV15
CATSREGWSPGQPQHF
TGTGCCACCAGCAGAGAAGGATGGAGTCCCGGGCAGCCCCAGCATTTT
>-|-|TRBJ1-2|TRBV28
CASTLDTRVPGYTF
TGTGCCAGCACGTTGGACACAAGAGTACCTGGCTACACCTTC
>TRBD1|many|TRBJ2-7|TRBV5-3
CARSSLTGGCEQYF
TGTGCCAGAAGCTCATTGACAGGGGGCTGCGAGCAGTACTTC
>-|-|TRBJ2-1|TRBV7-3
CASSSGLAPYNEQFF
TGTGCCAGCAGCTCGGGACTGGCACCCTACAATGAGCAGTTCTTC
>-|-|TRBJ2-3|TRBV14
CASSPGVLGDTQYF
TGTGCCAGCAGCCCGGGAGTTCTTGGAGATACGCAGTATTTT
>-|-|TRBJ1-4|TRBV11-2
CASSSPGGPGKLFF
TGTGCCAGCAGCTCTCCGGGGGGTCCGGGTAAACTGTTTTTT
>-|-|TRBJ1-2|TRBV5-1
CASGSPEGHGYTF
TGCGCCAGCGGGTCCCCGGAGGGGCATGGCTACACCTTC
>-|-|TRBJ1-1|TRBV7-8
CASSQIQGPNTEAFF
TGTGCCAGCAGCCAAATCCAGGGGCCGAACACTGAAGCTTTCTTT
>TRBD1|-|TRBJ1-5|TRBV19
CASSLLDRENQPQHF
TGTGCCAGTAGTCTCCTGGACAGGGAGAATCAGCCCCAGCATTTT
>-|-|TRBJ2-1|TRBV2
CASSEERGNNEQFF
TGTGCCAGCAGTGAAGAACGGGGTAACAATGAGCAGTTCTTC
>TRBD2|-|TRBJ2-3|TRBV5-1
CASSKTVAGGGADTQYF
TGCGCCAGCAGCAAAACTGTAGCGGGAGGCGGGGCAGATACGCAGTATTTT
>-|-|TRBJ1-5|TRBV28
CASSPTLGGGDQPQHF
TGTGCCAGCAGTCCCACGCTTGGGGGGGGTGATCAGCCCCAGCATTTT
>TRBD1|once|TRBJ1-5|TRBV7-8
CASSYRGSRQPQHF
TGTGCCAGCAGCTACAGGGGTTCGAGGCAGCCCCAGCATTTT
>-|-|TRBJ1-2|TRBV7-2
CASSPGAGTGGYTF
TGTGCCAGCAGCCCCGGGGCGGGGACGGGTGGCTACACCTTC
>-|-|TRBJ1-2|TRBV12-3/TRBV12-4
CASSSLGLYGYTF
TGTGCCAGCAGTTCCTTAGGACTCTATGGCTACACCTTC